This entry features one T cell receptor beta chain sequence. The sample's time point: persistent/refractory GD, antithyroid drugs over 5 years with positive TRAb. Extracted RNA from PBMCs served as the source of the TCR library. All patients originated from an endocrinology department located in Xi'an, China. The entry originates in a study of regulatory T cells in long-lasting Graves disease. iRepertoire HTBI primers and Arm-PCR of CDR3 regions built TCR beta libraries. TCRdb reanalysed the multiplex PCR reads using MiXCR and keeps one entry per CDR3 protein. This sample has around 450,000 distinct CDR3 sequences, with roughly 21% found just once. V lost 3 bases and J 4 bases, leaving 7 bases between the germline ends. Germline values: CDR1 LGHDT, CDR2 YNNKEL (reference sequence). The CDR3 totals 12 residues.

Sequences were derived from peripheral blood mononuclear cells (PBMCs), sampled when the disease was refractory, from a patient treated with antithyroid drugs. The chain has TRBV3-1 and TRBJ2-7; D is ambiguous. The receptor's source is a female donor with Graves disease. The CDR3 region is CASSHSEYEQYF. CDR3 nucleotides: TGTGCCAGCAGCCACTCCGAGTACGAGCAGTACTTC.